These T cell receptor beta chains were read from a single sample in a study of blood T cell repertoires in COVID-19. Assay used: immunoSEQ multiplex PCR; TCRdb lists only in-frame clones, some missing. Seen here are 56,000 or so clones, 79% observed once, and the top ten hold around 5.1%. Sequences were obtained from peripheral blood. Receptor source: an older woman with acute or convalescent COVID-19. Both conserved end residues are part of each CDR3. A D gene is named only where the DNA matches it firmly. Clone sizes are given selectively: once, few, many, or a class where the clone is expanded.

v_gene	j_gene	d_gene	abundance	CDR3aa	CDR3nt
TRBV6-5	TRBJ2-3	NA	NA	CASMGRGTDTQYF	TGTGCCAGCATGGGCAGGGGCACAGATACGCAGTATTTT
TRBV19	TRBJ2-7	NA	NA	CASSRVDTTYEQYF	TGTGCCTCAAGTCGAGTGGACACCACCTACGAGCAGTACTTC
TRBV3-1/TRBV3-2	TRBJ2-4	NA	NA	CASSSPGEGNIQYF	TGTGCCAGCAGCTCTCCAGGGGAAGGGAACATTCAGTACTTC
TRBV28	TRBJ2-3	NA	NA	CASSFVQDTQYF	TGTGCCAGCAGTTTTGTACAAGATACGCAGTATTTT
TRBV6-2/TRBV6-3	TRBJ2-7	TRBD2	once	CASSKGLARYEQYF	TGTGCCAGCAGCAAGGGACTAGCGAGGTACGAGCAGTACTTC
TRBV7-9	TRBJ1-4	TRBD1	NA	CASSRQGASNEKLFF	TGTGCCAGCAGCCGACAGGGGGCTTCTAATGAAAAACTGTTTTTT
TRBV10-3	TRBJ2-2	NA	NA	CAISDRAATGELFF	TGTGCCATCAGTGACAGGGCGGCCACCGGGGAGCTGTTTTTT
TRBV19	TRBJ1-1	TRBD1	NA	CASSVGQGYTEAFF	TGTGCCAGTAGTGTGGGACAGGGGTACACTGAAGCTTTCTTT
TRBV28	TRBJ1-6	TRBD1	NA	CASGIGQGRSPLHF	TGTGCCAGCGGAATAGGACAGGGCCGATCACCCCTCCACTTT
TRBV5-6	TRBJ2-1	TRBD2	NA	CASSPGLAGGPGDEQFF	TGTGCCAGCAGCCCTGGCCTGGCGGGGGGGCCCGGCGATGAGCAGTTCTTC
TRBV10-3	TRBJ2-3	TRBD2	NA	CAISEGLAGSTDTQYF	TGTGCCATCAGCGAAGGACTAGCGGGGAGCACAGATACGCAGTATTTT
TRBV12-3/TRBV12-4	TRBJ1-1	TRBD1	NA	CASSPRDSRTAFF	TGTGCCAGCAGTCCCCGGGACAGCCGAACTGCTTTCTTT
TRBV14	TRBJ2-7	TRBD1	NA	CASSPGTGYEQYF	TGTGCCAGCAGCCCGGGGACAGGGTACGAGCAGTACTTC
TRBV7-3	TRBJ1-2	TRBD1	NA	CASSNTIRGTYVSYTF	TGTGCCAGCAGCAACACTATCAGGGGGACATATGTGAGCTACACCTTC
TRBV9	TRBJ2-3	TRBD2	NA	CASSFSSGGGDTQYF	TGTGCCAGCAGCTTTTCTAGCGGGGGGGGAGATACGCAGTATTTT
TRBV11-2	TRBJ2-1	TRBD1	few	CASSSRDRGEDEQFF	TGTGCCAGCAGCTCCCGGGACAGGGGAGAGGATGAGCAGTTCTTC
TRBV18	TRBJ1-3	TRBD1	few	CASSPGQGGGNTIYF	TGTGCCAGCTCACCTGGACAGGGTGGAGGAAACACCATATATTTT
TRBV19	TRBJ2-1	NA	NA	CASSIQRAAVLGEQFF	TGTGCCAGTAGTATTCAGCGGGCGGCGGTTCTCGGTGAGCAGTTCTTC
TRBV25-1	TRBJ1-2	NA	NA	CASSVGTYGYTF	TGTGCCAGCAGTGTCGGTACCTATGGCTACACCTTC
TRBV4-1	TRBJ2-1	TRBD2	NA	CASSQDTATSGNNEQFF	TGCGCCAGCAGCCAAGATACGGCGACTAGCGGCAACAATGAGCAGTTCTTC
TRBV11-1	TRBJ2-3	NA	NA	CASSLSPRDTQYF	TGTGCCAGCAGCTTATCTCCCCGGGATACGCAGTATTTT
TRBV6-5	TRBJ2-1	NA	NA	CASSFRATGNNEQFF	TGTGCCAGCAGTTTCAGGGCTACTGGAAACAATGAGCAGTTCTTC
TRBV10-3	TRBJ2-7	NA	NA	CAISESGSYEQYF	TGTGCCATCAGTGAGTCGGGCAGTTACGAGCAGTACTTC
TRBV5-4	TRBJ2-1	TRBD2	NA	CASSLGLAGLNNEQFF	TGTGCCAGCAGCTTGGGGCTAGCGGGACTTAACAATGAGCAGTTCTTC
TRBV28	TRBJ1-2	NA	once	CASSLGGSYGYTF	TGTGCCAGCAGTTTAGGTGGCAGTTATGGCTACACCTTC
TRBV19	TRBJ1-2	TRBD1	NA	CASSLTGEDIGYTF	TGTGCCAGCTCCCTGACAGGGGAAGATATAGGCTACACCTTC
TRBV6-2/TRBV6-3	TRBJ2-7	NA	NA	CASSYPWTEASYEQYF	TGTGCCAGCAGTTATCCTTGGACAGAAGCCTCCTACGAGCAGTACTTC
TRBV7-2	TRBJ1-1	TRBD1	NA	CASSLGALTGTRTEAFF	TGTGCCAGCAGCTTAGGGGCCCTGACAGGGACTAGGACTGAAGCTTTCTTT
TRBV18	TRBJ2-2	NA	once	CASSPLLAGGGTGELFF	TGTGCCAGCTCACCCCTCCTAGCCGGGGGAGGCACCGGGGAGCTGTTTTTT
TRBV25-1	TRBJ2-5	TRBD2	NA	CASSDPQRGGGETQYF	TGTGCCAGCAGTGACCCACAGCGGGGGGGCGGGGAGACCCAGTACTTC
TRBV6-5	TRBJ2-1	NA	few	CASSYIRVREAEQFF	TGTGCCAGCAGTTACATCCGGGTACGTGAGGCTGAGCAGTTCTTC
TRBV6-5	TRBJ1-5	NA	NA	CASSWSRDSNQPQHF	TGTGCCAGCAGTTGGAGCCGGGATAGCAATCAGCCCCAGCATTTT
TRBV5-1	TRBJ1-1	TRBD1	NA	CASSSRPGTGGANTEAFF	TGCGCCAGCAGCTCGCGTCCCGGGACAGGGGGAGCGAACACTGAAGCTTTCTTT
TRBV29-1	TRBJ2-2	NA	NA	CSVVVGDLNTGELFF	TGCAGCGTTGTTGTCGGGGATTTGAACACCGGGGAGCTGTTTTTT
TRBV7-6	TRBJ2-1	TRBD2	NA	CASSLGSGGADEQFF	TGTGCCAGCAGCTTGGGTAGCGGGGGGGCCGATGAGCAGTTCTTC
TRBV20-1	TRBJ2-3	NA	NA	CSASGGTSTDTQYF	TGCAGTGCTAGTGGGGGGACTAGCACAGATACGCAGTATTTT
TRBV10-3	TRBJ2-7	NA	NA	CAISEALTYEQYF	TGTGCCATCAGTGAGGCGTTGACCTACGAGCAGTACTTC
TRBV7-9	TRBJ2-3	NA	NA	CASSSQLVDTQYF	TGTGCCAGCAGCTCACAGCTGGTAGATACGCAGTATTTT
TRBV7-2	TRBJ2-6	TRBD1	NA	CASSERDRSSRSGANVLTF	TGTGCCAGCAGCGAACGGGACAGATCTTCCCGCTCTGGGGCCAACGTCCTGACTTTC
TRBV11-3	TRBJ2-7	TRBD1	NA	CASSTSRDRVIRQYF	TGTGCCAGCAGCACCTCCCGGGACAGGGTAATCAGACAGTACTTC
TRBV28	TRBJ2-5	TRBD2	NA	CASSLLAGGELKLETQYF	TGTGCCAGCAGTTTGCTAGCGGGGGGGGAACTAAAATTAGAGACCCAGTACTTC
TRBV11-2	TRBJ2-7	NA	NA	CASSFTVDWGGEQYF	TGTGCCAGCAGCTTCACCGTGGACTGGGGTGGCGAGCAGTACTTC
TRBV30	TRBJ1-1	TRBD1	NA	CAWSKGTAGTEAFF	TGTGCCTGGAGTAAGGGGACAGCCGGCACTGAAGCTTTCTTT